Listed below are T cell receptor beta chains from one sample, sequenced in a study of CD8+ T cells in alopecia areata. Using immunoSEQ multiplex PCR, the repertoire was profiled, and TCRdb retains in-frame clones only, with some absent. The profile shows 150,000 to 200,000 clones, around 58% of them singletons. This specimen consisted of CD8+ T cells sorted from blood, obtained at week 24, from a patient treated with tofacitinib. The receptors derive from a human donor with alopecia areata. Each CDR3 is given with its conserved first and last residue. D genes are given only for firm matches. Size tells how often a clone was seen (once, few, many) or the class of an expanded clone, and some rows leave it out.

cdr3_nt cdr3_aa j_call clone_size v_call d_call
TGTGCCAGCAGCTCCTCCCCTTTCTCGGGGCAGCCCCAGCATTTT CASSSSPFSGQPQHF TRBJ1-5 - TRBV6-6 -
TGTGCCACCAGCAGCGATTTCCAATGGGGCCTGGGTAGGCCCCAGCATTTT CATSSDFQWGLGRPQHF TRBJ1-5 - TRBV15 -
TGTGCCAGCTCACCCCAGTTCTTC CASSPQFF TRBJ2-1 once TRBV2 -
TGTGCCAGCAGTTATCGACACCCTCAAGAGACCCAGTACTTC CASSYRHPQETQYF TRBJ2-5 few TRBV6-6 -
TGTGCTAGCACCTTGGGGGCAGGGGATGAGACCCAGTACTTC CASTLGAGDETQYF TRBJ2-5 - TRBV7-9 -
TGTGCCAGCTCCATCAACGGGGGCCCTGAAGCTTTCTTT CASSINGGPEAFF TRBJ1-1 - TRBV27 -
TGCGCCAGCAGTGAGACGGGACAGAAGGATGGCTACACCTTC CASSETGQKDGYTF TRBJ1-2 few TRBV10-1 TRBD1
TGCAGCGTTTTGGGGGGTTCCTACAATGAGCAGTTCTTC CSVLGGSYNEQFF TRBJ2-1 - TRBV29-1 -
TGCGCCAGCAGCCTCCGGGACAGGGGAACCTATGGCTACACCTTC CASSLRDRGTYGYTF TRBJ1-2 few TRBV5-1 TRBD1
TGCGCCAGCAGCTGGCGGGGGGACGAGCAGTACTTC CASSWRGDEQYF TRBJ2-7 few TRBV5-1 TRBD2
TGTGCCTGGGACAGGGCTTATTATGGCTACACCTTC CAWDRAYYGYTF TRBJ1-2 - TRBV30 TRBD1
TGTGCCAGCAGCGCCGGGACCTTGGGACAGTACTTC CASSAGTLGQYF TRBJ2-7 - TRBV5-6 -
TGTGCCAGCAGCCCCGGACGAGGTGGCTACACCTTC CASSPGRGGYTF TRBJ1-2 - TRBV7-8 -
TGTGCCATCAGTGAGGGCGTTGGCTATGGCTACACCTTC CAISEGVGYGYTF TRBJ1-2 - TRBV10-3 -
TGTGCCTGGGGACAGGGATCCGAGCAGTACTTC CAWGQGSEQYF TRBJ2-7 - TRBV30 TRBD1
TGCGCCAGCAGCGCGTTCGGGACCCCGTCCTACAATGAGCAGTTCTTC CASSAFGTPSYNEQFF TRBJ2-1 - TRBV5-1 -
TGTGCCAGCAGCTCAGGTTGGGGTGGTCTGCCCCAGCATTTT CASSSGWGGLPQHF TRBJ1-5 - TRBV5-6 -
TGTGCCAGCAGCTTACAGGGAGGTGACACTGAAGCTTTCTTT CASSLQGGDTEAFF TRBJ1-1 - TRBV13 -
TGCCGAAGAAAGAGTAAGCGGGGAGGCACAGATACGCAGTATTTT CRRKSKRGGTDTQYF TRBJ2-3 - TRBV29-1 TRBD2
TGCGCCAGCAGCTTCGCGGCAGATACGCAGTATTTT CASSFAADTQYF TRBJ2-3 - TRBV5-1 -
TGTGCCAGCAGCCAAGCGAAGGGGACAGGGTATGGCTACACCTTC CASSQAKGTGYGYTF TRBJ1-2 - TRBV14 TRBD1
TGTGCCAGTAGCCCGACAGGGGCCGAGCAGTACTTC CASSPTGAEQYF TRBJ2-7 - TRBV19 TRBD1
TGTGCCACCGGCGGGGAAAGCTCCTACAATGAGCAGTTCTTC CATGGESSYNEQFF TRBJ2-1 - TRBV15 -
TGTGCCAGTCACACACAGGGGGAATATAGCAATCAGCCCCAGCATTTT CASHTQGEYSNQPQHF TRBJ1-5 - TRBV2 TRBD1
TGTGCCAGCAGCGAACAGGGGGCGAACTCACCCCTCCACTTT CASSEQGANSPLHF TRBJ1-6 few TRBV7-6 TRBD1
TGTGCCACCAGCAGCGGGGGCAATGAGCAGTTCTTC CATSSGGNEQFF TRBJ2-1 - TRBV15 -
TGTGCCAGCAGCTGGGACAGAAATCAGCCCCAGCATTTT CASSWDRNQPQHF TRBJ1-5 - TRBV27 TRBD1
TGTGCCAGCAGCTTATGGACAGGGACGAAGGCTGCTAGAGAGACCCAGTACTTC CASSLWTGTKAARETQYF TRBJ2-5 - TRBV7-2 TRBD1
TGTGCTAGTGGTTTAGGTCAGCCCCAGCATTTT CASGLGQPQHF TRBJ1-5 - TRBV12-5 -
TGTGCCAGCAGCTTAGGGGCCAATGAGCAGTTCTTC CASSLGANEQFF TRBJ2-1 - TRBV7-9 -
TGTGCCTGGAGTGTACAAGGGGATCAGCCCCAGCATTTT CAWSVQGDQPQHF TRBJ1-5 - TRBV30 -
TGTGCCAGCAGCCCCTGGGCAGGGAGAAGCTCTGGAAACACCATATATTTT CASSPWAGRSSGNTIYF TRBJ1-3 - TRBV9 -
TGCAGCGTTGAACGGGACATTCCCTACGAGCAGTACTTC CSVERDIPYEQYF TRBJ2-7 few TRBV29-1 -
TGCGCCAGCAGCGCGCGACAGGGGCACAACGGAAACACCATATATTTT CASSARQGHNGNTIYF TRBJ1-3 once TRBV4-1 TRBD1
TGTGCCAGCGCCGCCGAAGCGGGGAAAGCCAAAAACATTCAGTACTTC CASAAEAGKAKNIQYF TRBJ2-4 few TRBV9 TRBD2
TGCAGCGTTCCGGGACAAGAATACAATGAGCAGTTCTTC CSVPGQEYNEQFF TRBJ2-1 - TRBV29-1 -
TGTGCCAGCACCGGTTACATGAACACTGAAGCTTTCTTT CASTGYMNTEAFF TRBJ1-1 few TRBV6-1 -
TGTGCCAGCAGCTTAGCGCTAGAAAGCTCCTATAATTCACCCCTCCACTTT CASSLALESSYNSPLHF TRBJ1-6 - TRBV7-9 -
TGCGCCAGCAGTCAAACGGGACAGGGGGTTGATTATAGCAATCAGCCCCAGCATTTT CASSQTGQGVDYSNQPQHF TRBJ1-5 once TRBV23-1 TRBD1
TGCAGCGTTCAGGGTTCTGGGGCCAACGTCCTGACTTTC CSVQGSGANVLTF TRBJ2-6 - TRBV29-1 -
TGTGCCAGCAGTCGCCGGGACAGTCGAGGCTATGGCTACACCTTC CASSRRDSRGYGYTF TRBJ1-2 - TRBV27 TRBD1
TGTGCTAGCAGCCCCCGCCCCGGTAATCAGGATGAGCAGTTCTTC CASSPRPGNQDEQFF TRBJ2-1 - TRBV7-7 -
TGCGCCAGCAGCTTGGCAGATAGGAGCGACACCGGGGAGCTGTTTTTT CASSLADRSDTGELFF TRBJ2-2 - TRBV5-1 -
TGTGCCAGCAGCCAAACGGGACAGGGGGATTACTATGGCTACACCTTC CASSQTGQGDYYGYTF TRBJ1-2 - TRBV13 TRBD1
TGTGCCTGGAGTAGCGGGGGGGAGCTGTTTTTT CAWSSGGELFF TRBJ2-2 - TRBV30 -